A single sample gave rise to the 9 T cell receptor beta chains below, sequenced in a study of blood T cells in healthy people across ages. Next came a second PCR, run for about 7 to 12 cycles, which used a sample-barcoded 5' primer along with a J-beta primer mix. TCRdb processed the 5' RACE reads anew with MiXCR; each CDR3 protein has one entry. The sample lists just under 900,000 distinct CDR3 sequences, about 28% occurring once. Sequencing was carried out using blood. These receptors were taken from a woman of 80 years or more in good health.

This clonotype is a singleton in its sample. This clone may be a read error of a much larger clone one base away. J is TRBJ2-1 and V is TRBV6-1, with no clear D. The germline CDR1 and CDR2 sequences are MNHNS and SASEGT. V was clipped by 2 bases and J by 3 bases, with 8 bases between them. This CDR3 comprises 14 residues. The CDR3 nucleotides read TGTGCCAGCAGTGAACCTCCAGTCTACAATGAGCAGTTCTTC. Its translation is CASSEPPVYNEQFF.

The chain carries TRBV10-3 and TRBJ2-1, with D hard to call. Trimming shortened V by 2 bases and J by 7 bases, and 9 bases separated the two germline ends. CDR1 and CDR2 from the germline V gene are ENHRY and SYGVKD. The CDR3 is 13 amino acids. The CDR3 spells CAISEGIRNEQFF. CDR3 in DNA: TGTGCCATCAGTGAGGGGATCAGAAATGAGCAGTTCTTC.

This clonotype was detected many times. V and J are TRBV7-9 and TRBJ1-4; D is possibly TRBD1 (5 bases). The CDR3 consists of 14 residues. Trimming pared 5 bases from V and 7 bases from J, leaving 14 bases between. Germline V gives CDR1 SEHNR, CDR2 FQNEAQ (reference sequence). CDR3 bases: TGTGCCAGCAGCCCTGGGACCGCCCGTGAAAAACTGTTTTTT. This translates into CASSPGTAREKLFF.

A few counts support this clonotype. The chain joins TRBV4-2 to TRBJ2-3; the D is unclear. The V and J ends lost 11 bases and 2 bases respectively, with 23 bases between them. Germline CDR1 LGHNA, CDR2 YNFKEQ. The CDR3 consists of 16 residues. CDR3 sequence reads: CASRQDAAEFTDTQYF. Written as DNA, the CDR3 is TGTGCCTCCCGCCAAGACGCGGCAGAATTCACAGATACGCAGTATTTT.

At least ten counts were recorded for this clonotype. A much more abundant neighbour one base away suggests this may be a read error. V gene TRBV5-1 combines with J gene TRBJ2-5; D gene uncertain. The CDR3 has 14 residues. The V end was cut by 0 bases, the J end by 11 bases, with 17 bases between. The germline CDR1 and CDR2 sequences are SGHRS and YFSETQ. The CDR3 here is CASSLGTVDNEQYF. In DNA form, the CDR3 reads TGCGCCAGCAGCTTGGGCACAGTAGACAATGAGCAGTACTTC.

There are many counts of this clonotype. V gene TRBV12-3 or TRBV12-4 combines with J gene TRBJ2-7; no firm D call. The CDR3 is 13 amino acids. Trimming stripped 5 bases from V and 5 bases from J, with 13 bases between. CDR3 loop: CASSPQEGHEQYF. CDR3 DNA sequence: TGTGCCAGCAGTCCCCAAGAAGGTCACGAGCAGTACTTC.

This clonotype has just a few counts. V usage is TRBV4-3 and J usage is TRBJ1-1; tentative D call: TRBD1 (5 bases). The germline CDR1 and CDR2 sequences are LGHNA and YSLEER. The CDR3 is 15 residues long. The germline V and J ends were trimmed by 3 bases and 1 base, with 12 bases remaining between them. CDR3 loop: CASSQLFGGNTEAFF. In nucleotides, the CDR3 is TGCGCCAGCAGCCAGCTTTTCGGGGGGAACACTGAAGCTTTCTTT.

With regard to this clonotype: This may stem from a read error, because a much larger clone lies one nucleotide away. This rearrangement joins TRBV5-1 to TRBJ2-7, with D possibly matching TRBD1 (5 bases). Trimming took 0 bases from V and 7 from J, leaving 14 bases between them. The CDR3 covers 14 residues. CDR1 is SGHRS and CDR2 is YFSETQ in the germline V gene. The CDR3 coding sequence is TGCGCCAGCAGCTTGGACAGGCGAAACAATGAGCAGTACTTC. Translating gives CASSLDRRNNEQYF.

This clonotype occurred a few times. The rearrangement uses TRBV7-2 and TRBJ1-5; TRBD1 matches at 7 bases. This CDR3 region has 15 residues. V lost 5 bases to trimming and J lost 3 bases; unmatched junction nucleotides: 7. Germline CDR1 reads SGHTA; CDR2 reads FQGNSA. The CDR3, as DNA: TGTGCCAGCAGCGCAAGGACAGGCCTCAATCAGCCCCAGCATTTT. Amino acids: CASSARTGLNQPQHF.